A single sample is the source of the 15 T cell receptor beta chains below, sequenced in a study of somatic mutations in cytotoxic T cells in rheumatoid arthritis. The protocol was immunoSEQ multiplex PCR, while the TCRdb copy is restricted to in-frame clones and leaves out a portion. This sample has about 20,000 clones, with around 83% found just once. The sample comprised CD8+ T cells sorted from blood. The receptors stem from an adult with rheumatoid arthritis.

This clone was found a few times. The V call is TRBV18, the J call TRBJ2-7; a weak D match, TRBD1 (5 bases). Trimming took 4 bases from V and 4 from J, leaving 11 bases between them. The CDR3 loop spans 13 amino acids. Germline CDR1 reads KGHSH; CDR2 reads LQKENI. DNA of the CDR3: TGTGCCAGCTCACTGGGGCCAGCTTACGAGCAGTACGTC. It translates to CASSLGPAYEQYV.

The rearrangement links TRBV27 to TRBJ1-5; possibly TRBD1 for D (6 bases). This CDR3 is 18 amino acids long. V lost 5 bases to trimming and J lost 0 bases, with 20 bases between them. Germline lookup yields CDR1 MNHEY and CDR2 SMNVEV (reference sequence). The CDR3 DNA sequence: TGTGCCAGCAGTCACATCTCGGGACAAGGATATAGCAATCAGCCCCAGCATTTT. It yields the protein CASSHISGQGYSNQPQHF.

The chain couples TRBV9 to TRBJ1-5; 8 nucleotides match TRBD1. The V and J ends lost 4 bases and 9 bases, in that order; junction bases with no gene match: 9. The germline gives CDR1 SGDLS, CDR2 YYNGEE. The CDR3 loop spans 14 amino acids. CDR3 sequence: CASSPSDRGWPQHF. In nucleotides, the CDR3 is TGTGCCAGCAGCCCCTCCGACAGGGGTTGGCCCCAGCATTTT. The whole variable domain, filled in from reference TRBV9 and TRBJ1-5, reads DSGVTQTPKHLITATGQRVTLRCSPRSGDLSVYWYQQSLDQGLQFLIQYYNGEERAKGNILERFSAQQFPDLHSELNLSSLELGDSALYFCASSPSDRGWPQHFGDGTRLSIL.

In DNA form, the CDR3 reads TGTGCCAGCAGGGCAGGGCGGTCAGCTTTCTTT. It yields the protein CASRAGRSAFF. The rearrangement links TRBV27 to TRBJ1-1; TRBD1 might be the D (5 bases). CDR1 MNHEY and CDR2 SMNVEV come from the germline V gene (reference sequence). The germline V and J ends were trimmed by 6 bases and 10 bases, with 12 bases remaining between them. This CDR3 has 11 amino acids.

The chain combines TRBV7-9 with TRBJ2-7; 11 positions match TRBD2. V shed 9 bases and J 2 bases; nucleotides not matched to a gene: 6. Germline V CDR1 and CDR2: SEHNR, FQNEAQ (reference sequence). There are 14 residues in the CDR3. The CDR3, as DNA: TGTGCCAGTGCGGGACTAGCGGAAACCTACGAGCAGTACGTC. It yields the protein CASAGLAETYEQYV.

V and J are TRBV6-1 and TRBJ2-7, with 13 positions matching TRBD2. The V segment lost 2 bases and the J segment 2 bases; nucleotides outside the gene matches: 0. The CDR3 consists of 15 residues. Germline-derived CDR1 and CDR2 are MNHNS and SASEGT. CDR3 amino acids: CASSETSGGAYEQYV. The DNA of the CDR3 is TGTGCCAGCAGTGAAACTAGCGGGGGGGCCTACGAGCAGTACGTC.

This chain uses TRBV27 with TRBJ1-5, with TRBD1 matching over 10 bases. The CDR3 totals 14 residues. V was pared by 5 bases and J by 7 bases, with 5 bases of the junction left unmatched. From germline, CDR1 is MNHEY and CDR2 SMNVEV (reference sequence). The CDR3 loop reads CASSPGQGGQPQHF. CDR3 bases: TGTGCCAGCAGTCCAGGACAGGGGGGGCAGCCCCAGCATTTT.

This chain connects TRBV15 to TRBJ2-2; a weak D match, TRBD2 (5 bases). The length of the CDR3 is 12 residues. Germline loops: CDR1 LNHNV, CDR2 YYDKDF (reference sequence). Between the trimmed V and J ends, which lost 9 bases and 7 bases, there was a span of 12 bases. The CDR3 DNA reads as TGTGCCACGGGAGAAGGGATCGGGGAGCTGTTTTTT. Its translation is CATGEGIGELFF. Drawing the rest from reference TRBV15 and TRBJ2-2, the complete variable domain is DAMVIQNPRYQVTQFGKPVTLSCSQTLNHNVMYWYQQKSSQAPKLLFHYYDKDFNNEADTPDNFQSRRPNTSFCFLDIRSPGLGDTAMYLCATGEGIGELFFGEGSRLTVL.

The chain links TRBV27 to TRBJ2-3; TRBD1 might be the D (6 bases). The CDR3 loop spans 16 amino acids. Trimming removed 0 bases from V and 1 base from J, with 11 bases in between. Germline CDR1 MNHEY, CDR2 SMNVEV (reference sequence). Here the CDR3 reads CASSLSGYRGTDTQYF. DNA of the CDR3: TGTGCCAGCAGTTTATCGGGTTACAGGGGCACAGATACGCAGTATTTT.

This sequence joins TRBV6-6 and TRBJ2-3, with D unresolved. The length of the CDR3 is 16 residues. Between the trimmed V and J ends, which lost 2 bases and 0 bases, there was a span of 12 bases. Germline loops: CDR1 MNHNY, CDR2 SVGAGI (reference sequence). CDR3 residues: CASSYLGIASTDTQYF. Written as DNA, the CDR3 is TGTGCCAGCAGTTACCTAGGAATCGCTAGCACAGATACGCAGTATTTT.

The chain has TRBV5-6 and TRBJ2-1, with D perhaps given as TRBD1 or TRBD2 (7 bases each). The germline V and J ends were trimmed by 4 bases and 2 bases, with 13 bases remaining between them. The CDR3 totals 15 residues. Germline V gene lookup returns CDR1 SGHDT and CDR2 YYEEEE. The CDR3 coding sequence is TGTGCCAGCAGCCTGGGAGGGGGCCCCTACAATGAGCAGTTCTTC. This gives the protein CASSLGGGPYNEQFF.

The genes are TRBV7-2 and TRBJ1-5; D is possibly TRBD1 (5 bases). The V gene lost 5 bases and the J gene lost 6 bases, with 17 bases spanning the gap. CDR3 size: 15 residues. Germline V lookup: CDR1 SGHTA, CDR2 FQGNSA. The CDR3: CASSPRTRTSQPQHF. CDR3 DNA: TGTGCCAGCAGCCCCCGGACGCGGACAAGTCAGCCCCAGCATTTT.

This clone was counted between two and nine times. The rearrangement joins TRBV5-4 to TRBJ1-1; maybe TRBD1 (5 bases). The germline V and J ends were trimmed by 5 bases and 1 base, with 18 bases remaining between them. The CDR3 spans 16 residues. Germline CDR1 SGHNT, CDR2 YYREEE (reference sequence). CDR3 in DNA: TGTGCCAGCAGGGGCGAGGGGCGGAAACAGAACACTGAAGCTTTCTTT. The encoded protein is CASRGEGRKQNTEAFF.

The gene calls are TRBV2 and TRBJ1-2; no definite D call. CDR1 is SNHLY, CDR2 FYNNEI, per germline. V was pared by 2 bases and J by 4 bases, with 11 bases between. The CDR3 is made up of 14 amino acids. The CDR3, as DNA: TGTGCCAGCAGTGAACCCGGACGGGTCTATGGCTACACCTTC. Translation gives CASSEPGRVYGYTF. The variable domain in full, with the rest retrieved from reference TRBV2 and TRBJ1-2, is EPEVTQTPSHQVTQMGQEVILRCVPISNHLYFYWYRQILGQKVEFLVSFYNNEISEKSEIFDDQFSVERPDGSNFTLKIRSTKLEDSAMYFCASSEPGRVYGYTFGSGTRLTVV.

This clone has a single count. The CDR3 spells CASRQGEGSYNEQFF. DNA for the CDR3: TGTGCCAGCAGACAGGGGGAAGGCTCCTACAATGAGCAGTTCTTC. This chain links TRBV28 with TRBJ2-1, with 8 bases lining up with TRBD1. Germline V CDR1 and CDR2: MDHEN, SYDVKM. The junction had 4 bases not matched to a gene; V was cut back by 6 bases and J by 0 bases. This CDR3 spans 15 amino acids.